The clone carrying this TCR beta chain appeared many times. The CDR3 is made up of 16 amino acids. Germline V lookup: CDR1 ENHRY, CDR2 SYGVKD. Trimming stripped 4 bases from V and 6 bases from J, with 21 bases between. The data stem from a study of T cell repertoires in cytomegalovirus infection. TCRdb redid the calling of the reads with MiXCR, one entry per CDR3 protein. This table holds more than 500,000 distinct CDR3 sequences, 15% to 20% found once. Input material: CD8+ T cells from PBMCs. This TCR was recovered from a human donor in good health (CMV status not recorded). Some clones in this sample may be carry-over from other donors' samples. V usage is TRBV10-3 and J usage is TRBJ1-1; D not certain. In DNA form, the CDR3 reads TGTGCCATCAGTGTAGAGGGTATAGAGGGAGCCGCTGAAGCTTTCTTT. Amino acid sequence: CAISVEGIEGAAEAFF.